This T cell receptor (beta chain) was retrieved from a study of blood T cell repertoires in COVID-19 (dated by TCRdb to 2020 to 2021). About the full investigation: Samples covering the acute and convalescent phases of COVID-19 were provided by collaborators in the United States, Italy and Spain. Nearly every sample came with metadata listing a de-identified subject ID, COVID-19 status, age in years and sex. A freely available public database, intended as a resource for researchers studying the immune response to SARS-CoV-2, is where the repertoires were released. The material from the prospective study consisted of cDNA or gDNA derived from T cells, B-cell-depleted T cells, or PBMCs. HLA class I and class II types, where available, came from metadata supplied by the sample provider rather than from assay-based typing. Samples came from the ongoing ImmuneRACE study (first 160 participants) plus 1,254 subjects from 6 global collaborators. The dataset comprised deeply sampled blood TCRbeta repertoires from subjects exposed to, actively infected with, or recovered from COVID-19. What the work shows at the level of the full study, not this receptor alone: Clinical and demographic metadata were provided uncurated, with the amount varying by source and participant.

TCRbeta CDR3 regions were amplified from genomic DNA by means of the immunoSEQ Assay, a bias-controlled multiplex PCR. On the study's bioinformatics: Within the assay, amplification of reference gene primers was used to estimate how many nucleated cells each sample contained. To quantify the absolute abundance of each unique TCRbeta CDR3 rearrangement, sequence reads were collapsed and filtered. For each sample, productive Simpson clonality was calculated by taking the square root of Simpson's diversity index across productive rearrangements. TCRdb re-hosts the immuneACCESS table, in-frame sequences only. Its copies lack some clones; in the studies checked, an unresolved V gene accounts for under half of them, and the cause for the rest is not known. V and J calls and clone size are those listed in that table; D and trimming were worked out from the DNA. The table for this sample lists some 230,000 clones; approximately 80% of them were counted only once. Clones ranked in the top ten supply about 8% of the sample.

This clone was counted a few times. Its antigen has not been determined. Base qualities are not recorded, but no much larger clone differs from it by a single base. Whole blood was collected in K2EDTA tubes by collaborating institutions according to the institutions' own protocols. For TCRbeta analysis, collaborators shipped samples in one of three forms: frozen whole blood, isolated PBMCs, or DNA extracted from either of those sample types. Germline trimming: 5 bases from V, 6 bases from J; junction bases outside gene matches: 7. According to the germline V gene, CDR1 reads SGHTA and CDR2 reads FQGNSA. The CDR3 runs 15 residues from the cysteine to the phenylalanine. The retained sequence is limited to the CDR3, 45 bases, with the frame set at the first base.

This sequence uses TRBV7-2 and TRBJ1-6; the central 7 bases match TRBD1. The specimen sequenced was peripheral blood. The origin of this receptor is a woman in her fifties or sixties with acute or convalescent COVID-19. The CDR3 protein is CASSARQGTNSPLHF. In nucleotide form, the sequence is TGTGCCAGCAGCGCTCGACAGGGAACTAATTCACCCCTCCACTTT.